This T cell receptor (beta chain) was captured in a study of PD-1 blockade in classical Hodgkin lymphoma. Study details: Nivolumab 3 mg/kg was given intravenously every 2 weeks. General observations from the study: Lower baseline TCR diversity was reported for newly diagnosed patients than for healthy donors.

Germline-derived CDR1 and CDR2 are LNHDA and SQIVND (reference sequence). V dropped 9 bases and J dropped 8 bases, with 19 bases sitting between them. This CDR3 region has 13 residues. A word on this clone: Its antigen remains unidentified.

Exposure to brentuximab vedotin varied, and each patient had relapsed following autologous stem cell transplantation. Produced via immunoSEQ multiplex PCR; TCRdb's table is partial and in-frame only. Here the sample spans over 10,000 clones, 80% to 95% being singletons. The J gene is TRBJ1-2, the V gene TRBV19; possible D gene TRBD1, 5 bases. The sequenced sample was peripheral blood mononuclear cells (PBMCs), obtained at baseline. This sequence originates from a human donor with classical Hodgkin lymphoma. CDR3 residues: CASQGGLYVGYTF. The CDR3 nucleotides read TGTGCCAGCCAGGGAGGGCTCTATGTCGGCTACACCTTC.